This T cell receptor beta chain was retrieved from a study of T cell responses to AZD1222 COVID-19 vaccine. The repertoire was sequenced with immunoSEQ multiplex PCR; TCRdb's copy has only in-frame clones and lacks some. The table has about 72,000 clones, 80% to 90% seen once; the top ten hold roughly 30%. This clone was seen only once. V was shortened by 2 bases and J by 5 bases, with 9 bases between the two germline ends. The CDR3 spans 13 residues. Germline V gene lookup returns CDR1 MNHEY and CDR2 SVGAGI. The chain couples TRBV6-5 to TRBJ1-2, with D unresolved. This TCR derives from an adult who received the AZD1222 COVID-19 vaccine. The source was peripheral blood, collected 28 days after the second AZD1222 dose. The CDR3 DNA is TGTGCCAGCAGTTACGGTTCGGCTTATGGCTACACCTTC. It translates to CASSYGSAYGYTF.